The rows below give T cell receptor beta chains drawn from one sample of a study of shared clonotypes between healthy human individuals. Profiled with immunoSEQ multiplex PCR; TCRdb holds only in-frame clones, not every one. This table has about 590,000 clones, roughly 96% appearing once. The sample consisted of naive CD8+ T cells sorted from blood. The receptors stem from a woman in her twenties or thirties in good health. Both conserved end residues are part of each CDR3. A D gene is named only where the DNA matches it firmly. Part of the rows lack a size; the others show once, few, many or a class for expanded clones.

V gene	J gene	D gene	clone size	CDR3 protein
TRBV5-6	TRBJ2-7	TRBD2	-	CASSLARGTKSYEQYF
TRBV13	TRBJ1-4	-	-	CASSLGSPEKLFF
TRBV4-2	TRBJ1-3	-	-	CASSQDTEGTGNTIYF
TRBV5-1	TRBJ1-1	-	-	CASSFLLRGSMNTEAFF
TRBV27	TRBJ1-1	-	-	CASSLYPGSTEAFF
TRBV7-8	TRBJ1-3	-	few	CASSLATGNTIYF
TRBV27	TRBJ1-2	-	once	CASSLKGEDYGYTF
TRBV28	TRBJ2-7	TRBD1	-	CASQKRDSHYEQYF
TRBV7-9	TRBJ2-1	-	-	CASSFGGGGEQFF
TRBV11-2	TRBJ2-1	-	once	CASSLGNEQFF
TRBV7-9	TRBJ1-1	-	-	CASRGTVNTEAFF
TRBV7-9	TRBJ2-3	-	once	CASSPSGTGQADTQYF
TRBV6-1	TRBJ2-1	TRBD1	-	CASSERQGIHNEQFF
TRBV4-1	TRBJ2-1	-	-	CASSVLEEQFF
TRBV28	TRBJ2-7	-	-	CASSLNFYEQYF
TRBV4-1	TRBJ2-7	TRBD2	-	CASSLGVAGGVYEQYF
TRBV9	TRBJ2-2	-	-	CASSADPGELFF
TRBV10-3	TRBJ2-7	-	-	CAISAGETVYEQYF
TRBV4-1	TRBJ2-3	-	-	CASSLPQTVGPTDTQYF
TRBV27	TRBJ1-5	-	-	CASKWGGSNQPQHF
TRBV28	TRBJ2-7	-	-	CASSQNGGYEQYF
TRBV23-1	TRBJ1-4	-	-	CASSPTTGYTEKLFF
TRBV5-5	TRBJ1-4	-	-	CASSLEPPTLTNEKLFF
TRBV27	TRBJ1-1	-	-	CASSRGWNTEAFF
TRBV28	TRBJ2-5	-	-	CASSPPTGTLQETQYF
TRBV27	TRBJ2-7	-	once	CASSLSMRRGHEQYF
TRBV5-4	TRBJ2-5	-	-	CASRAPGTLFLTQYF
TRBV4-1	TRBJ2-2	TRBD2	-	CASSQGLAGGELFF
TRBV7-6	TRBJ2-1	-	-	CASSLGNNEQFF
TRBV13	TRBJ1-3	-	-	CASSPASGNTIYF
TRBV7-8	TRBJ2-3	TRBD2	-	CASSLAVTSPDTQYF
TRBV7-9	TRBJ2-1	-	-	CASSLDTPPRSDLIRQFF
TRBV28	TRBJ2-3	-	-	CASSSPISGTATDTQYF
TRBV11-2	TRBJ2-1	TRBD2	-	CASSSPGLAHNEQFF
TRBV27	TRBJ1-5	-	-	CASVGGTGQPQHF
TRBV5-6	TRBJ2-5	TRBD2	-	CASSGLADQETQYF
TRBV11-3	TRBJ1-1	TRBD1	-	CASSTDRDSEAFF
TRBV14	TRBJ1-2	TRBD1	-	CASSQEGQGFFYGYTF
TRBV19	TRBJ2-5	TRBD2	-	CASSSGLQETQYF
TRBV29-1	TRBJ2-1	TRBD1	once	CSVAGSGQGKLDEQFF
TRBV4-1	TRBJ2-7	-	-	CASSQEYGHGKRSGSYEQYF